This paragraph covers one TCR beta chain sequence. These data are taken from a study of blood T cell repertoires in COVID-19. Source study methods: Using reference gene primer amplification, nucleated cell counts were estimated. TCRdb keeps only in-frame clones here, not all; method: immunoSEQ multiplex PCR. The D gene and trimming were derived from the DNA, and the V and J assignments and clone size from that table. In the table there are hundreds of thousands of clones, more than 75% of which are singletons. The CDR3 consists of 16 residues. In germline, CDR1 is SGHTA, CDR2 FQGNSA. The trim removed 6 bases at V and 7 bases at J, leaving 8 bases unmatched.

The receptor was derived from a woman aged 30 to 39 who had recovered from COVID-19. V gene TRBV7-2 combines with J gene TRBJ2-2, with 13 nucleotides matching TRBD2. The sequenced material came from peripheral blood. The CDR3 loop is CASRWTSGSGHGELFF. For the CDR3, the DNA is TGTGCCAGCAGGTGGACTAGCGGGAGTGGCCACGGGGAGCTGTTTTTT.